This is a list of T cell receptor beta chains from one sample in a study of blood T cell repertoires in COVID-19. Data came from immunoSEQ multiplex PCR; TCRdb stores just in-frame clones and leaves some out. The sample yields approximately 310,000 clones, around 90% seen once. The material sequenced was PBMCs or T cells enriched from blood (not recorded which). The receptors were sampled from a man aged 55 to 70 who had recovered from COVID-19. Each CDR3 is given with its conserved first and last residue. D genes are given only for firm matches. Rows give clone size only sometimes, using once, few, many, or a class for an expanded clone.

.	TRBV7-9	.	TRBJ2-7	TGTGCCAGCAAGCTACCGGTTACTGTAACCCTTGCCCGATTC	CASKLPVTVTLARF
.	TRBV3-1/TRBV3-2	.	TRBJ1-6	TGTGCCAGCAGCCAAGATTATCCAGGGATTAATTCACCCCTCCACTTT	CASSQDYPGINSPLHF
.	TRBV4-1	.	TRBJ2-3	TGCGCCAGCAGCCTGAAATACCGGGGGAAAGATACAGATACGCAGTATTTT	CASSLKYRGKDTDTQYF
TRBD2	TRBV19	.	TRBJ2-1	TGTGCCAGTAGAAGACTAGCGGGGGACTACAATGAGCAGTTCTTC	CASRRLAGDYNEQFF
.	TRBV21-1	few	TRBJ2-7	TGTGCCAGCCTCGGTCCCCGGGACAGGGGCCCGGGGAAGCAGTACTTC	CASLGPRDRGPGKQYF
.	TRBV7-9	once	TRBJ2-7	TGTGCCAGCAGCTTGGAAGCGAACTCCTACGAGCAGTACTTC	CASSLEANSYEQYF
.	TRBV7-2	.	TRBJ1-2	TGTGCCAGCAGCTTAGACCCGACAGTCCCTGGCTACACCTTC	CASSLDPTVPGYTF
TRBD1	TRBV27	.	TRBJ2-5	TGTGCCAGCAGTCTACAGGGGTCCCAGGAGACCCAGTACTTC	CASSLQGSQETQYF
TRBD2	TRBV10-3	.	TRBJ2-3	TGTGCCATCAGTGGGGGACTAGCGGGAAAAGATACGCAGTATTTT	CAISGGLAGKDTQYF
TRBD1	TRBV7-2	.	TRBJ1-3	TGTGCCAGCAGCTTAGGGCGACAGGGCTCTGGAAACACCATATATTTT	CASSLGRQGSGNTIYF
TRBD1	TRBV28	.	TRBJ2-7	TGTGCCAGTCTGGGGACAGGGGGCGATTACGAGCAGTACTTC	CASLGTGGDYEQYF
.	TRBV4-2	.	TRBJ1-4	TGTGCCAGCAGCCAAGATGGAGGATATCTGGAAAAACTGTTTTTT	CASSQDGGYLEKLFF
.	TRBV5-1	once	TRBJ2-3	TGCGCCAGCAAGGAGGGAGCAGATACGCAGTATTTT	CASKEGADTQYF
.	TRBV19	once	TRBJ2-1	TGTGCCAGTAGTATTTTGGGCGGGACCAATGAGCAGTTCTTC	CASSILGGTNEQFF
TRBD1	TRBV7-2	.	TRBJ1-6	TGTGCCAGCAGCCGTTCCCGGGACAGTAATTCACCCCTCCACTTT	CASSRSRDSNSPLHF